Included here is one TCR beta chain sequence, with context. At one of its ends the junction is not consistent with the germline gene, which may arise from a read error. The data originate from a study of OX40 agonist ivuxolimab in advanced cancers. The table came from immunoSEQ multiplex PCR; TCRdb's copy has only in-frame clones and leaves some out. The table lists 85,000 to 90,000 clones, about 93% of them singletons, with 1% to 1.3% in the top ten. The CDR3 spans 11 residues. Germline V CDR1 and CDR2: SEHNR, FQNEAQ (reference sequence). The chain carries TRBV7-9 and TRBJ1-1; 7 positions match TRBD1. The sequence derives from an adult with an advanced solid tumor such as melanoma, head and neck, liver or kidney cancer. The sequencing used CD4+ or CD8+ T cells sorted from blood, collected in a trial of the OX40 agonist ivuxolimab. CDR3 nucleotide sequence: TGTGCCAGCAGCCTCAGACAGGGCCTCTCCTTT. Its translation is CASSLRQGLSF.